What follows is one T cell receptor beta chain and its context. Its antigen remains unidentified. The data were obtained in a study of T-cell reconstitution after alpha-beta-depleted transplantation in children. Regarding the study as a whole: Surviving thymic progenitors and recipient T cells were the source of high TCRbeta diversity at day 60 in some patients. About two months after transplant, alpha-beta T cells reportedly came from several hundred expanded graft clones. When one year had passed after transplant, most T-cell counts and diversity came from newly produced T cells.

Germline values: CDR1 SGHAT, CDR2 FQDESV (reference sequence). V lost 1 base, J lost 0 bases, and 13 bases stayed unmatched. The CDR3 spans 19 residues. Preparation of the TCRbeta library involved a method that used unique molecular identifiers. One entry per CDR3 protein results from TCRdb running MiXCR on the PCR reads. Here the sample spans some 600,000 distinct CDR3 sequences, roughly 13% being singletons. The specimen comprised PBMCs, mostly from graft donor cells, sampled 360 days after TCRalphabeta/CD19-depleted stem cell transplant. This receptor was identified in a male patient younger than 18 who had a stem cell transplant for acute myeloid leukemia, so the T cells may come from the graft donor. This chain joins TRBV11-1 and TRBJ2-7; 9 nucleotides agree with TRBD1. The CDR3 DNA follows: TGTGCCAGCAGCTTAGTTGTCGGACAGGGGCTATACAGCTCCTACGAGCAGTACTTC. It yields the protein CASSLVVGQGLYSSYEQYF.